The entry below gives a single T cell receptor beta chain sequence along with its context. As yet, its antigen is unknown. This CDR3 has 13 residues. Trimming left V 2 bases short and J 0 bases short, with 4 bases between. The germline gives CDR1 ENHRY, CDR2 SYGVKD. Clones were read by immunoSEQ multiplex PCR, and TCRdb kept only the in-frame ones, dropping some. The sample lists tens of thousands of clones, around 80% occurring once. This record belongs to a study of radiotherapy plus CTLA-4 blockade in lung cancer. Notes on the study in general: Clones derived from tumor TCRs expanded in blood after radiotherapy plus ipilimumab.

The sequence derives from a human donor with non-small cell lung cancer who had a partial response to radiotherapy plus ipilimumab. The starting material was peripheral blood, obtained from a patient treated with radiotherapy plus ipilimumab. The gene calls are TRBV10-3 and TRBJ1-1; D is undetermined. CDR3 protein: CAISEAVNTEAFF. The CDR3 coding sequence is TGTGCCATCAGTGAGGCAGTGAACACTGAAGCTTTCTTT.